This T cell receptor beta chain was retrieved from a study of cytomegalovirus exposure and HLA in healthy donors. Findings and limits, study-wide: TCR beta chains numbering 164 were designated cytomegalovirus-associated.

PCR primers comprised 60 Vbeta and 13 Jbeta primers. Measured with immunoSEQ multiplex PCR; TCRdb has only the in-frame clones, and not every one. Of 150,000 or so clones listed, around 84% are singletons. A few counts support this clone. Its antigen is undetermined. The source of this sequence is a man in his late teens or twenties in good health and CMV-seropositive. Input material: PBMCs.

The CDR3 here is CASSSGLLDTQYF. CDR3 DNA: TGTGCCAGCAGCAGTGGACTGCTGGATACGCAGTATTTT. The chain recombines TRBV6-6 with TRBJ2-3; TRBD2 is a possible D gene (5 bases). This CDR3 has 13 amino acids. Trimming cost V 6 bases and J 6 bases, with 13 bases left between them. In germline, CDR1 is MNHNY, CDR2 SVGAGI (reference sequence).